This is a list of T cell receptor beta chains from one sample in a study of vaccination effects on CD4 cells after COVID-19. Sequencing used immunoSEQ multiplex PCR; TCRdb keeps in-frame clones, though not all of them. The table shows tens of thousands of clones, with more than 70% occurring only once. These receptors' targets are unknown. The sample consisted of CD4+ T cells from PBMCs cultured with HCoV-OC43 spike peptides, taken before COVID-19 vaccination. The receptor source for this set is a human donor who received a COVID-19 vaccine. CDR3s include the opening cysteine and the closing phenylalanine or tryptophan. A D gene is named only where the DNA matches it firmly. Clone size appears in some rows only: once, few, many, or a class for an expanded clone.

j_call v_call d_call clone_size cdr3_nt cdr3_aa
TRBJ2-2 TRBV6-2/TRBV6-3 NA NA TGTGCCAGCAGTAATCGGGCCTCCACCGGGGAGCTGTTTTTT CASSNRASTGELFF
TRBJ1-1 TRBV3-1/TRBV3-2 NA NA TGTGCCAGCAGAATGGGGTCTAGGAGAGCTTTCTTT CASRMGSRRAFF
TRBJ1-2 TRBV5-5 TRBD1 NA TGTGCCAGCAGCCTACAGGGGACAGGGGCCTATGGCTACACCTTC CASSLQGTGAYGYTF
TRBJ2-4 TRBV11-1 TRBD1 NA TGTGCCAGCAGCCCAGGGGGCATTCAGTACTTC CASSPGGIQYF
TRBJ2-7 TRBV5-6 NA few TGTGCCAGCAGCTTCGGACAGACTACCATCTACGAGCAGTACTTC CASSFGQTTIYEQYF
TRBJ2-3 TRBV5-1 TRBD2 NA TGCGCCAGCAGCTCGGGACTAGCGGGGGGCAGAGATACGCAGTATTTT CASSSGLAGGRDTQYF
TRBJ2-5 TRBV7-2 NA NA TGTGCCAGCAGCTTAGAGGGACTGCGGGAGACCCAGTACTTC CASSLEGLRETQYF
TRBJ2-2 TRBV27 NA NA TGTGCCAGCAGTTTTCTGGGTAGGGCGAACACCGGGGAGCTGTTTTTT CASSFLGRANTGELFF
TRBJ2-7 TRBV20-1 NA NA TGCAGTGCTAGATCTAAGTACGAGCAGTACTTC CSARSKYEQYF
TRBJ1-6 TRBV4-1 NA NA TGCGCCAGCAGCCAAGTCGGGGCGTTTGATAATTCACCCCTCCACTTT CASSQVGAFDNSPLHF
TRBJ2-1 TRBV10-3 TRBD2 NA TGTGCCATCAGTGACCCTAGCGGGACTGTTTATGAGCAGTTCTTC CAISDPSGTVYEQFF
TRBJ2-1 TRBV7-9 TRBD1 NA TGTGCCAGCAGCAGCGACAGGGGCCGCTCATACAATGAGCAGTTCTTC CASSSDRGRSYNEQFF
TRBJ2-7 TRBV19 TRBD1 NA TGTGCCAGTACCCCCAGCGGGGTGTGGGGGACAGGGACCTACGAGCAGTACTTC CASTPSGVWGTGTYEQYF
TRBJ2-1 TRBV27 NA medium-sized TGTGCCAGCAGTTTATCGAGGCAGCAGTACAATGAGCAGTTCTTC CASSLSRQQYNEQFF
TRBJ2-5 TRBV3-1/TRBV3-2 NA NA TGTGCCAGCAGCCAAGAACACGGTGTTTCGGAGACCCAGTACTTC CASSQEHGVSETQYF
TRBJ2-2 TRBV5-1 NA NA TGCGCCAGCAGCTTGGCCGAGCTAGCCATCAACACCGGGGAGCTGTTTTTT CASSLAELAINTGELFF
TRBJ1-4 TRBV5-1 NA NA TGCGCCAGCACCCGAGGGGGGGACGGTAATGAAAAACTGTTTTTT CASTRGGDGNEKLFF
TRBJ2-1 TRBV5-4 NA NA TGTGCCAGCAGCTTGGGATCAGGGTCCTACAATGAGCAGTTCTTC CASSLGSGSYNEQFF
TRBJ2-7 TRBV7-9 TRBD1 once TGTGCCAGCAGCTTAGGGGCCGGGACAGGTGGCGAGCAGTACTTC CASSLGAGTGGEQYF
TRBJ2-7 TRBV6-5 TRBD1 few TGTGCCAGCAGTCCCGGGACAGGGCACTACGAGCAGTACTTC CASSPGTGHYEQYF
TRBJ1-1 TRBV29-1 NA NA TGCAGCGTTGTTGAGGGATTGAACACTGAAGCTTTCTTT CSVVEGLNTEAFF
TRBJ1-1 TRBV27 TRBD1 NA TGTGCCATCATCTACCTGACCGGAGACAGGGGGCAGGGAAACACTGAAGCTTTCTTT CAIIYLTGDRGQGNTEAFF
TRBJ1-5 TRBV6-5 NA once TGTGCCAGCAGCCCCCCCCATCAGCCCCAGCATTTT CASSPPHQPQHF
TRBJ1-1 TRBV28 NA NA TGTGCCAGCAGTCTTGAGATGAACACTGAAGCTTTCTTT CASSLEMNTEAFF
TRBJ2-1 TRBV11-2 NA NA TGTGCCAGCAGCTTAGTCAGGGGCACCTACAATGAGCAGTTCTTC CASSLVRGTYNEQFF
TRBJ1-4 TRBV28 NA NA TGTGCCAGCAGTTTCGGGCAGCTTGAAAAACTGTTTTTT CASSFGQLEKLFF
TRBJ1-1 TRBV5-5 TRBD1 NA TGTGCCAGCAGCTTGGACAGGGGGCGGGTGACGAACACTGAAGCTTTCTTT CASSLDRGRVTNTEAFF
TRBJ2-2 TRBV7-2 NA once TGTGCCAGCAGCCCCACCCGGGACACCGGGGAGCTGTTTTTT CASSPTRDTGELFF
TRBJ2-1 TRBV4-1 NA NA TGCGCCAGCAGCCAGGCTTCCACTACCGCTTACAATGAGCAGTTCTTC CASSQASTTAYNEQFF
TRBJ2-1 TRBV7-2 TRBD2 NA TGTGCCAGCAGCTTGACTAGCTCCCTCAATGAGCAGTTCTTC CASSLTSSLNEQFF